This T cell receptor (beta chain) emerged from a study of vaccination effects on CD4 cells after COVID-19. Turning to the study itself: The participants, recipients of two vaccine doses, got either BNT162b2 or mRNA-1273.

The repertoire was sequenced with immunoSEQ multiplex PCR; TCRdb's copy has only in-frame clones and lacks some. The repertoire holds some 24,000 clones, with roughly 80% as singletons. The length of the CDR3 is 14 residues. V lost 5 bases and J 4 bases, leaving 12 bases between the germline ends. Germline V gene data show CDR1 as SEHNR and CDR2 as FQNEAQ (reference sequence). Antigen-specific CD4+ T cell clonotypes were called by their expansion after viral peptide-pool culture in ViraFEST. The authors isolated CD4+ T cells after around 11 days of culture. Nucleocapsid antibodies stayed negative before and after vaccination, showing no earlier SARS-CoV-2 infection. Cultivation was performed at a few million PBMC per well with 10 IU/ml IL-2 and 10 ug/ml peptides added. Study observations and caveats: There was only 1 of 255 vaccine-induced clones in healthy vaccinees that cross-reacted with common cold coronaviruses.

Regarding this clone: Antigen unknown.

The V and J genes are TRBV7-9 and TRBJ1-5, with D hard to call. The sequence came from a human donor who received a COVID-19 vaccine. This sample comprised CD4+ T cells from PBMCs cultured with HCoV-NL63 spike peptides, obtained before COVID-19 vaccination. The CDR3 region has the DNA TGTGCCAGCAGCCCAGGACCGCCTAATCAGCCCCAGCATTTT. Translated: CASSPGPPNQPQHF.